The 10 T cell receptor beta chains given below trace back to one sample, sequenced in a study of beta chain features in type 1 diabetes. The sequenced template was cDNA made from the entire isolated RNA. The method was immunoSEQ multiplex PCR; TCRdb's version includes in-frame clones alone and lacks a portion of them. The repertoire consists of 250,000 to 300,000 clones, with roughly 24% occurring once and the leading ten covering around 0.013%. Study-wide results and limits: Shortening that was moderate but significant affected the TCRB CDR3s of Type 1 diabetes patients in all four CD4+ subsets.

These receptors are not linked to any known antigen. The sample taken for sequencing was naive CD4+ T cells from blood. These receptors were collected from a young woman with type 1 diabetes.

This chain joins TRBV30 and TRBJ1-2; 7 nucleotides align to TRBD1. CDR1 GTSNPN and CDR2 SVGIG come from the germline V gene (reference sequence). J was trimmed by 8 bases and V by 5 bases; bases with no gene match: 11. CDR3 length equals 13 residues. The CDR3 loop reads CAWGQVGFWGYTF. In DNA, the CDR3 is TGTGCCTGGGGACAGGTGGGGTTCTGGGGCTACACCTTC.

The chain combines TRBV5-1 with TRBJ1-1; D not resolved. V shed 0 bases and J shed 7 bases, with 10 bases lying between them. This CDR3 contains 13 residues. Germline CDR1 SGHRS, CDR2 YFSETQ. The CDR3 DNA is TGCGCCAGCAGCTTGGTCCAGATTGGTGAAGCTTTCTTT. Its translation is CASSLVQIGEAFF.

V is TRBV27 and J is TRBJ2-6, with 10 bases that match TRBD1. V shed 5 bases and J 2 bases; nucleotides not matched to a gene: 3. Germline assignment: CDR1 MNHEY and CDR2 SMNVEV (reference sequence). The CDR3 has 16 amino acids. CDR3 bases: TGTGCCAGCAGTAGACAGGGGGCGGCTGGGGCCAACGTCCTGACTTTC. Protein sequence: CASSRQGAAGANVLTF.

V usage is TRBV19 and J usage is TRBJ2-7; 8 positions agree with TRBD1. CDR1 is LNHDA, CDR2 SQIVND, per germline (reference sequence). CDR3 length equals 14 residues. V dropped 2 bases and J dropped 5; count of bases not matched to a gene: 5. This CDR3 is CASSIRDRQNEQYF. DNA of the CDR3: TGTGCCAGTAGTATACGGGACAGGCAAAACGAGCAGTACTTC.

A few counts support this clone. V usage is TRBV27 and J usage is TRBJ2-1; D might be TRBD2 (6 bases). Trimming stripped 5 bases from V and 4 bases from J, with 30 bases between. This CDR3 comprises 20 residues. Per the germline V gene, CDR1 is MNHEY and CDR2 is SMNVEV (reference sequence). The CDR3 DNA sequence: TGTGCCAGCAGTATCCCGGGGGAGGCCCCCAACCCACCGGGTTACAATGAGCAGTTCTTC. Amino acid sequence: CASSIPGEAPNPPGYNEQFF.

A word on this clone: Other nucleotide sequences in the sample specify the same CDR3. The chain employs TRBV18 and TRBJ1-1; D possibly corresponds to TRBD1 (6 bases). The CDR3 is made up of 13 amino acids. V lost 3 bases to trimming and J lost 1 base, with 6 bases between them. CDR1 is KGHSH, CDR2 LQKENI, per germline. The CDR3 region is CASSPGQNTEAFF. CDR3 DNA: TGTGCCAGCTCACCGGGACAGAACACTGAAGCTTTCTTT.

This clone occurred once. CDR3 sequence: CASSSGGDGYTF. The CDR3 coding sequence is TGTGCCAGCAGCTCAGGGGGCGATGGCTACACCTTC. The chain joins TRBV5-4 to TRBJ1-2, with 8 bases aligning to TRBD1. V dropped 3 bases and J dropped 6; count of bases not matched to a gene: 1. Germline CDR1 SGHNT, CDR2 YYREEE (reference sequence). This CDR3 has 12 amino acids.

The chain couples TRBV23-1 to TRBJ2-3, with TRBD2 matching over 7 bases. TRBV23-1 is an ORF; its function is uncertain. Germline trimming cut 7 bases from V and 3 bases from J; bases unmatched to any gene: 16. The CDR3 is 17 amino acids. The CDR3 bases are TGCGCCAGCACTCCCTCTCCCTTGCGGGAGATGACAGATACGCAGTATTTT. Translation gives CASTPSPLREMTDTQYF.

The V gene is TRBV28, the J gene TRBJ2-1; tentative D call: TRBD2 (6 bases). CDR1 and CDR2 from the germline V gene are MDHEN and SYDVKM. This CDR3 is 14 amino acids long. Trimming removed 6 bases at V and 0 bases at J, with 9 bases between. In DNA, the CDR3 is TGTGCCAGCAGCCGGGAGAGCTCCTACAATGAGCAGTTCTTC. Protein sequence: CASSRESSYNEQFF.

V gene TRBV29-1 combines with J gene TRBJ1-2; the D is unclear. This CDR3 is 12 amino acids long. V lost 4 bases, J lost 4 bases, and 10 bases lay in between. Germline V gives CDR1 SQVTM, CDR2 ANQGSEA. DNA of the CDR3: TGCAGCGTTGGTGAGATAATCTATGGCTACACCTTC. It codes for CSVGEIIYGYTF.